These T cell receptor beta chains were read from a single sample in a study of immune evolution from preneoplasia to lung adenocarcinoma. Sequenced by immunoSEQ multiplex PCR; TCRdb stores in-frame clones only, minus some. This sample has 6,500 to 9,500 clones, with approximately 72% found just once. Material: FFPE lung adenocarcinoma in situ tissue. These receptors all come from a donor older than 65 with lung adenocarcinoma. Some clones in this sample may be carry-over from other donors' samples. The CDR3 runs from the conserved cysteine through the conserved F or W. A D gene is named only where the DNA matches it firmly. Rows may omit the clone size; those that give it use once, few, many or a size class.

V gene: TRBV6-5; clone size: .; J gene: TRBJ1-2; D gene: TRBD1; CDR3 protein: CASSLTSGTGSYGYTF; CDR3 DNA: TGTGCCAGCAGTTTAACGTCCGGGACAGGGTCCTATGGCTACACCTTC
V gene: TRBV10-3; clone size: few; J gene: TRBJ2-1; D gene: TRBD1; CDR3 protein: CAISEPLRQGYNEQFF; CDR3 DNA: TGTGCCATCAGTGAGCCCCTCCGACAGGGGTACAATGAGCAGTTCTTC
V gene: TRBV2; clone size: .; J gene: TRBJ2-1; D gene: TRBD2; CDR3 protein: CASSATSGENEQFF; CDR3 DNA: TGTGCCAGCAGCGCGACTAGCGGGGAGAATGAGCAGTTCTTC
V gene: TRBV5-1; clone size: .; J gene: TRBJ1-1; D gene: TRBD1; CDR3 protein: CASSWGTATLNTEAFF; CDR3 DNA: TGCGCCAGCAGCTGGGGGACAGCGACTCTGAACACTGAAGCTTTCTTT
V gene: TRBV18; clone size: .; J gene: TRBJ2-1; D gene: .; CDR3 protein: CASSPASYNEQFF; CDR3 DNA: TGTGCCAGCTCACCAGCCAGTTACAATGAGCAGTTCTTC
V gene: TRBV6-6; clone size: .; J gene: TRBJ2-5; D gene: .; CDR3 protein: CASSKTGPQETQYF; CDR3 DNA: TGTGCCAGCAGCAAAACAGGGCCCCAAGAGACCCAGTACTTC
V gene: TRBV18; clone size: .; J gene: TRBJ1-2; D gene: .; CDR3 protein: CASSPSREDYGYTF; CDR3 DNA: TGTGCCAGCTCACCAAGCAGGGAGGACTATGGCTACACCTTC
V gene: TRBV4-1; clone size: .; J gene: TRBJ2-2; D gene: TRBD2; CDR3 protein: CASRASGRSGELFF; CDR3 DNA: TGCGCCAGCAGGGCTAGCGGGAGGTCCGGGGAGCTGTTTTTT
V gene: TRBV4-1; clone size: once; J gene: TRBJ1-5; D gene: .; CDR3 protein: CASSQDGNQPQHF; CDR3 DNA: TGCGCCAGCAGCCAGGACGGGAATCAGCCCCAGCATTTT
V gene: TRBV30; clone size: .; J gene: TRBJ1-6; D gene: TRBD1; CDR3 protein: CAWSSTGGNSPLHF; CDR3 DNA: TGTGCCTGGAGTTCGACAGGGGGAAATTCACCCCTCCACTTT
V gene: TRBV9; clone size: .; J gene: TRBJ1-1; D gene: .; CDR3 protein: CASSVWENTEAFF; CDR3 DNA: TGTGCCAGCAGCGTATGGGAGAACACTGAAGCTTTCTTT
V gene: TRBV6-1; clone size: .; J gene: TRBJ2-5; D gene: TRBD1; CDR3 protein: CASSEASVIGTGGTQYF; CDR3 DNA: TGTGCCAGCAGTGAAGCTTCTGTGATTGGAACAGGGGGCACCCAGTACTTC
V gene: TRBV14; clone size: medium-sized; J gene: TRBJ2-7; D gene: .; CDR3 protein: CASSQDGGPVEQYF; CDR3 DNA: TGTGCCAGCAGCCAAGATGGGGGGCCCGTCGAGCAGTACTTC
V gene: TRBV5-1; clone size: .; J gene: TRBJ2-5; D gene: .; CDR3 protein: CASSLLTEQETQYF; CDR3 DNA: TGCGCCAGCAGCTTGTTGACAGAACAAGAGACCCAGTACTTC
V gene: TRBV5-1; clone size: .; J gene: TRBJ1-2; D gene: .; CDR3 protein: CASSLEAGSGYTF; CDR3 DNA: TGTGCCAGCAGCTTGGAGGCAGGTTCTGGCTACACCTTC
V gene: TRBV29-1; clone size: few; J gene: TRBJ1-1; D gene: .; CDR3 protein: CSVGDTASEAFF; CDR3 DNA: TGCAGCGTTGGGGACACGGCCTCCGAAGCTTTCTTT
V gene: TRBV6-6; clone size: .; J gene: TRBJ1-5; D gene: .; CDR3 protein: CASISDTYSNQPQHF; CDR3 DNA: TGTGCCAGCATTTCTGACACTTATAGCAATCAGCCCCAGCATTTT
V gene: TRBV28; clone size: .; J gene: TRBJ2-2; D gene: .; CDR3 protein: CASTEIPGRSRTGELFF; CDR3 DNA: TGTGCCAGCACCGAGATCCCGGGACGGTCGCGGACCGGGGAGCTGTTTTTT
V gene: TRBV9; clone size: .; J gene: TRBJ2-3; D gene: .; CDR3 protein: CASGGRTTSDTQYF; CDR3 DNA: TGTGCCAGCGGGGGGCGGACCACCTCGGATACGCAGTATTTT
V gene: TRBV5-5; clone size: .; J gene: TRBJ2-1; D gene: .; CDR3 protein: CASSLVTTADEQFF; CDR3 DNA: TGTGCCAGCAGCTTGGTGACGACGGCGGATGAGCAGTTCTTC
V gene: TRBV4-1; clone size: .; J gene: TRBJ2-1; D gene: TRBD1; CDR3 protein: CASSQFQGVHNEQFF; CDR3 DNA: TGCGCCAGCAGCCAATTTCAGGGGGTCCACAATGAGCAGTTCTTC
V gene: TRBV11-3; clone size: .; J gene: TRBJ2-3; D gene: .; CDR3 protein: CASSLVTGSSTDTQYF; CDR3 DNA: TGTGCCAGCAGCTTAGTGACAGGTTCTAGCACAGATACGCAGTATTTT
V gene: TRBV5-6; clone size: .; J gene: TRBJ1-1; D gene: .; CDR3 protein: CASSLLSGENTEAFF; CDR3 DNA: TGTGCCAGCAGCTTATTGTCAGGAGAGAACACTGAAGCTTTCTTT
V gene: TRBV2; clone size: .; J gene: TRBJ2-3; D gene: .; CDR3 protein: CASSEGNTDTQYF; CDR3 DNA: TGTGCCAGCAGTGAGGGGAACACAGATACGCAGTATTTT
V gene: TRBV5-4; clone size: .; J gene: TRBJ2-5; D gene: TRBD2; CDR3 protein: CASSLGAGGLPETQYF; CDR3 DNA: TGTGCCAGCAGCTTGGGAGCGGGGGGGCTTCCGGAGACCCAGTACTTC
V gene: TRBV6-6; clone size: .; J gene: TRBJ1-2; D gene: TRBD1; CDR3 protein: CASRYGQDSNYGYTF; CDR3 DNA: TGTGCCAGCAGGTACGGACAGGATTCTAACTATGGCTACACCTTC
V gene: TRBV5-5; clone size: .; J gene: TRBJ1-4; D gene: .; CDR3 protein: CASRMGPIAFNEKLFF; CDR3 DNA: TGTGCCAGCAGAATGGGCCCCATAGCTTTTAATGAAAAACTGTTTTTT
V gene: TRBV25-1; clone size: .; J gene: TRBJ2-4; D gene: .; CDR3 protein: CASSDGTVLAKNIQYF; CDR3 DNA: TGTGCCAGCAGTGACGGGACGGTTCTAGCCAAAAACATTCAGTACTTC
V gene: TRBV5-3; clone size: .; J gene: TRBJ1-1; D gene: .; CDR3 protein: CASSLEVNTEAFF; CDR3 DNA: TGTGCCAGCAGCTTGGAGGTGAACACTGAAGCTTTCTTT
V gene: TRBV7-2; clone size: .; J gene: TRBJ2-3; D gene: .; CDR3 protein: CASSPGSGSDTQYF; CDR3 DNA: TGTGCCAGCAGCCCCGGGAGCGGGTCAGATACGCAGTATTTT
V gene: TRBV29-1; clone size: .; J gene: TRBJ1-2; D gene: TRBD1; CDR3 protein: CSALRDSTDGYTF; CDR3 DNA: TGCAGCGCATTACGGGACAGCACGGATGGCTACACCTTC
V gene: TRBV7-8; clone size: .; J gene: TRBJ2-1; D gene: .; CDR3 protein: CASSLDGFRNEQFF; CDR3 DNA: TGTGCCAGCAGCTTAGACGGTTTCAGGAATGAGCAGTTCTTC
V gene: TRBV14; clone size: .; J gene: TRBJ2-1; D gene: TRBD2; CDR3 protein: CASSPLSRGGYEQFF; CDR3 DNA: TGTGCCAGCAGCCCCCTGTCCCGGGGGGGGTATGAGCAGTTCTTC
V gene: TRBV5-1; clone size: once; J gene: TRBJ2-2; D gene: TRBD2; CDR3 protein: CASSQGLQYGELFF; CDR3 DNA: TGCGCCAGCAGCCAGGGACTACAGTACGGGGAGCTGTTTTTT
V gene: TRBV30; clone size: once; J gene: TRBJ2-3; D gene: .; CDR3 protein: CAWSTGLSTDTQYF; CDR3 DNA: TGTGCCTGGAGTACCGGATTGAGCACAGATACGCAGTATTTT
V gene: TRBV5-6; clone size: .; J gene: TRBJ2-1; D gene: TRBD2; CDR3 protein: CASSRTGLAGNNEQFF; CDR3 DNA: TGTGCCAGCAGCAGGACGGGACTAGCGGGCAACAATGAGCAGTTCTTC
V gene: TRBV2; clone size: .; J gene: TRBJ1-6; D gene: .; CDR3 protein: CASSGPQGNSPLHF; CDR3 DNA: TGTGCCAGCAGCGGGCCTCAGGGTAATTCACCCCTCCACTTT
V gene: TRBV27; clone size: few; J gene: TRBJ1-2; D gene: TRBD1; CDR3 protein: CASSPGQGRGYTF; CDR3 DNA: TGTGCCAGCAGCCCAGGACAGGGTCGAGGCTACACCTTC
V gene: TRBV27; clone size: .; J gene: TRBJ1-1; D gene: .; CDR3 protein: CASRGTGYTEAFF; CDR3 DNA: TGTGCCAGCAGGGGAACAGGGTACACTGAAGCTTTCTTT
V gene: TRBV4-1; clone size: .; J gene: TRBJ1-4; D gene: .; CDR3 protein: CASSRPTNEKLFF; CDR3 DNA: TGCGCCAGCAGCCGGCCAACTAATGAAAAACTGTTTTTT
V gene: TRBV2; clone size: .; J gene: TRBJ1-2; D gene: TRBD1; CDR3 protein: CASSRDSNYGYTF; CDR3 DNA: TGTGCCAGCAGTCGGGACAGTAACTATGGCTACACCTTC